This T cell receptor (beta chain) stems from a study of vaccination effects on CD4 cells after COVID-19. Notes on the study in general: Vaccine-induced clones in healthy vaccinees cross-reacted with common cold coronaviruses in only 1 of 255 cases.

The data were produced by immunoSEQ multiplex PCR, yet TCRdb's version contains in-frame clones alone and is incomplete. This sample has just under 45,000 clones; around 80% occur once, and the top ten carry less than 14%. Points on this clone: Its matching antigen is unknown.

Antigen-specific CD4+ T cells were expanded with viral peptide pools in the ViraFEST assay before sequencing. CD4+ T cells were isolated after less than 12 days of culture. Vaccinated participants had no history of SARS-CoV-2 infection and tested negative for nucleocapsid antibodies. The authors replaced half the medium with IL-2 medium on days 3 and 7. This TCR was sampled from a human donor who received a COVID-19 vaccine. The sequences come from CD4+ T cells from PBMCs cultured with SARS-CoV-2 spike peptides, collected before COVID-19 vaccination.

The CDR3 loop reads CASSTMERVGYGYTF. The CDR3, as DNA: TGTGCCAGTAGTACGATGGAACGGGTTGGCTATGGCTACACCTTC. The chain couples TRBV19 to TRBJ1-2, with unresolved D. The V end was cut by 4 bases, the J end by 4 bases, with 16 bases between. The CDR3 covers 15 residues. In germline, CDR1 is LNHDA, CDR2 SQIVND (reference sequence).